This T cell receptor (beta chain) was documented in a study of blood T cell repertoires in COVID-19. The method was immunoSEQ multiplex PCR; TCRdb's version includes in-frame clones alone and lacks a portion of them. The sample includes 75,000 to 100,000 clones, less than 90% of them seen just once. Germline CDR1 is SQVTM and CDR2 is ANQGSEA. J was trimmed by 0 bases and V by 4 bases; bases with no gene match: 3. CDR3 length: 14 residues. This chain links TRBV29-1 with TRBJ2-1; 7 bases are a match to TRBD2. Sequencing was carried out using peripheral blood. This TCR was sampled from an elderly man with acute or convalescent COVID-19. CDR3 DNA: TGCAGCGTTGGCGGGAGTAACTCCTACAATGAGCAGTTCTTC. Protein sequence: CSVGGSNSYNEQFF.